The next 30 T cell receptor beta chains were all read from a single sample in a study of CD8 T cell repertoires and HIV-1 epitope variants. For these TCRs, the target antigens are not known. Clones were sequenced by immunoSEQ multiplex PCR, and TCRdb holds only the in-frame ones, with some missing. In the table there are about 5,600 clones, roughly 65% of which are singletons. Sequencing was performed on cultured CD8+ T cells derived from PBMCs. The receptors shown here come from a male donor with HIV.

V and J are TRBV7-9 and TRBJ1-4; unclear D gene. The CDR3 is 15 amino acids. V dropped 3 bases and J dropped 0 bases, with 8 bases sitting between them. CDR1 SEHNR and CDR2 FQNEAQ come from the germline V gene (reference sequence). In DNA, the CDR3 is TGTGCCAGCAGCTTCGGGTCCACAACTAATGAAAAACTGTTTTTT. It encodes CASSFGSTTNEKLFF.

The genes are TRBV5-1 and TRBJ2-7; 9 bases line up with TRBD2. J was trimmed by 2 bases and V by 0 bases; bases with no gene match: 6. The CDR3 spans 16 residues. Germline lookup yields CDR1 SGHRS and CDR2 YFSETQ. CDR3 amino acids: CASSLAGLAGTYEQYF. CDR3 bases: TGCGCCAGCAGCTTGGCCGGTCTAGCGGGAACCTACGAGCAGTACTTC.

The genes are TRBV6-1 and TRBJ2-1; 11 bases are shared with TRBD2. The CDR3 length is 15 residues. Germline values: CDR1 MNHNS, CDR2 SASEGT. V lost 7 bases to trimming and J lost 3 bases; unmatched junction nucleotides: 5. CDR3 nucleotides: TGTGCCAGCAACTTACTAGCGGGGGACTACAATGAGCAGTTCTTC. Translating gives CASNLLAGDYNEQFF.

In this sample, this clone is large. Here the CDR3 reads CASSLRAGEQYF. The CDR3 region has the DNA TGTGCCAGCAGCTTACGAGCGGGCGAGCAGTACTTC. This rearrangement joins TRBV7-9 to TRBJ2-7; TRBD2 might be the D (6 bases). CDR1 is SEHNR, CDR2 FQNEAQ, per germline (reference sequence). V gave up 2 bases and J gave up 6 bases, with 8 bases separating them. This CDR3 is 12 amino acids long. The complete variable domain, with remaining parts taken from reference TRBV7-9 and TRBJ2-7, reads DTGVSQNPRHKITKRGQNVTFRCDPISEHNRLYWYRQTLGQGPEFLTYFQNEAQLEKSRLLSDRFSAERPKGSFSTLEIQRTEQGDSAMYLCASSLRAGEQYFGPGTRLTVT.

The V call is TRBV27, the J call TRBJ2-7; 11 positions agree with TRBD1. Germline V gives CDR1 MNHEY, CDR2 SMNVEV (reference sequence). The CDR3 length is 14 residues. The trim removed 3 bases at V and 6 bases at J, leaving 4 bases unmatched. CDR3: CASSFGQGAIEQYF. CDR3 nucleotide sequence: TGTGCCAGCAGTTTCGGACAGGGGGCTATCGAGCAGTACTTC.

The chain's CDR3 is CASRIITGQGYEQYF. The CDR3 coding sequence is TGTGCCAGCAGAATTATCACGGGACAGGGCTACGAGCAGTACTTC. This chain uses TRBV28 with TRBJ2-7; TRBD1 matches 9 bases. This CDR3 is built from 15 residues. V lost 6 bases, J lost 3 bases, and 9 bases stayed unmatched. The germline CDR1 and CDR2 sequences are MDHEN and SYDVKM.

This chain links TRBV6-5 with TRBJ2-5; 9 nucleotides align to TRBD2. Germline trimming cut 6 bases from V and 2 bases from J; bases unmatched to any gene: 7. CDR1 is MNHEY and CDR2 is SVGAGI in the germline V gene. The CDR3 has 15 residues. The CDR3 protein is CASRTSSGVQETQYF. The CDR3 DNA follows: TGTGCCAGCAGAACCTCTAGCGGGGTACAAGAGACCCAGTACTTC.

CDR3 loop: CASSPGLGSNQPQHF. CDR3 DNA sequence: TGTGCCAGCAGTCCTGGTTTAGGGAGCAATCAGCCCCAGCATTTT. This sequence joins TRBV6-5 and TRBJ1-5; unclear D gene. CDR1 is MNHEY and CDR2 is SVGAGI in the germline V gene. Trimming removed 5 bases at V and 1 base at J, with 12 bases between. CDR3 length equals 15 residues.

The rearrangement links TRBV5-1 to TRBJ2-1; the D gene is possibly TRBD2 (6 bases). The CDR3 runs 14 residues. V was cut by 2 bases and J by 1 base, with 7 bases left in between. Per germline, CDR1 SGHRS and CDR2 YFSETQ. The CDR3 bases are TGCGCCAGCAGCTTCGGGGGATCCTACAATGAGCAGTTCTTC. Protein: CASSFGGSYNEQFF.

A few counts support this clone. The chain combines TRBV5-1 with TRBJ1-2; perhaps TRBD1 as D (5 bases). The CDR3 has 13 amino acids. The germline CDR1 and CDR2 sequences are SGHRS and YFSETQ. V lost 6 bases, J lost 8 bases, and 17 bases lay in between. DNA for the CDR3: TGCGCCAGCATCGGGGACCTCGGATCAGGCTACACCTTC. Translating gives CASIGDLGSGYTF.

The V and J genes are TRBV7-9 and TRBJ2-7, with TRBD1 as a possible D gene (6 bases). Per the germline V gene, CDR1 is SEHNR and CDR2 is FQNEAQ (reference sequence). This CDR3 has 16 amino acids. V was shortened by 4 bases and J by 0 bases, with 16 bases between the two germline ends. The CDR3 DNA reads as TGTGCCAGCAGCTCCCGGTCGGACAGACACTCCTACGAGCAGTACTTC. This codes for CASSSRSDRHSYEQYF.

The gene calls are TRBV30 and TRBJ2-7; 7 nucleotides match TRBD1. Germline trimming cut 1 base from V and 6 bases from J; bases unmatched to any gene: 6. The germline V gene encodes CDR1 GTSNPN and CDR2 SVGIG (reference sequence). The CDR3 is 13 amino acids. CDR3: CAWSGQGTGEQYF. The CDR3 DNA is TGTGCCTGGAGTGGACAGGGAACGGGCGAGCAGTACTTC.

This clone has just one count. The rearrangement links TRBV6-5 to TRBJ1-4, with D possibly matching TRBD1 (5 bases). This CDR3 is 15 amino acids long. Germline V CDR1 and CDR2: MNHEY, SVGAGI. The V end was cut by 3 bases, the J end by 8 bases, with 16 bases between. The CDR3 region has the DNA TGTGCCAGCAGTTATTCCGGGACCTCGGGGGAAAAACTGTTTTTT. It codes for CASSYSGTSGEKLFF.

The rearrangement links TRBV7-2 to TRBJ2-2; perhaps TRBD2 as D (5 bases). V was clipped by 2 bases and J by 7 bases, with 8 bases between them. Germline CDR1 and CDR2: SGHTA and FQGNSA. CDR3 length: 13 amino acids. CDR3 loop: CASSLIGDGELFF. The CDR3 coding sequence is TGTGCCAGCAGCTTAATCGGGGACGGGGAGCTGTTTTTT.

This clone appeared a few times. The gene calls are TRBV14 and TRBJ2-1; no definite D call. Trimming took 0 bases from V and 2 from J, leaving 8 bases between them. This CDR3 region has 15 residues. From germline, CDR1 is SGHDN and CDR2 FVKESK. CDR3 coding DNA: TGTGCCAGCAGCCAAGATCGGAAGCCCTACAATGAGCAGTTCTTC. Its translation is CASSQDRKPYNEQFF.

This chain links TRBV30 with TRBJ1-4, with TRBD1 identical over 8 bases. This CDR3 region has 13 residues. V shed 5 bases, J shed 8 bases, and the junction held 7 bases outside the gene matches. Germline V gene lookup returns CDR1 GTSNPN and CDR2 SVGIG (reference sequence). For the CDR3, the DNA is TGTGCCTGGTCGGCAGGGGGCGTCGAAAAACTGTTTTTT. Residues: CAWSAGGVEKLFF.

The CDR3 DNA reads TGTGCCAGCAGCTTAGGAGCGCAGGGGGCCTACGAGCAGTACTTC. As protein: CASSLGAQGAYEQYF. This chain joins TRBV7-9 and TRBJ2-7, with 7 bases matching TRBD1. The CDR3 is 15 amino acids. The germline CDR1 and CDR2 sequences are SEHNR and FQNEAQ (reference sequence). The V and J ends lost 1 base and 2 bases, in that order; junction bases with no gene match: 5.

The CDR3 nucleotides are TGTGCCAGCAGTGGGCAATTGGATAAAGCGGAGGAGCTGTACAATGAGCAGTTCTTC. This codes for CASSGQLDKAEELYNEQFF. The chain has TRBV28 and TRBJ2-1; possibly TRBD2 for D (5 bases). Germline V lookup: CDR1 MDHEN, CDR2 SYDVKM. This CDR3 is 19 amino acids long. V was shortened by 5 bases and J by 4 bases, with 27 bases between the two germline ends. The whole variable domain, filled in from reference TRBV28 and TRBJ2-1, reads DVKVTQSSRYLVKRTGEKVFLECVQDMDHENMFWYRQDPGLGLRLIYFSYDVKMKEKGDIPEGYSVSREKKERFSLILESASTNQTSMYLCASSGQLDKAEELYNEQFFGPGTRLTVL.

The chain joins TRBV7-9 to TRBJ1-1, with 8 bases that match TRBD1. The length of the CDR3 is 15 residues. CDR1 is SEHNR and CDR2 is FQNEAQ in the germline V gene (reference sequence). J was trimmed by 1 base and V by 1 base; bases with no gene match: 2. CDR3 nucleotides: TGTGCCAGCAGCTTAGGACAGGGGACGAACACTGAAGCTTTCTTT. Encoded protein: CASSLGQGTNTEAFF.

This CDR3 reads CASSPGTAGANVLTF. For the CDR3, the DNA is TGTGCCAGCAGCCCCGGGACAGCTGGGGCCAACGTCCTGACTTTC. This chain connects TRBV27 to TRBJ2-6, with 7 bases fitting TRBD1. The CDR3 extends over 15 amino acids. In germline, CDR1 is MNHEY, CDR2 SMNVEV (reference sequence). The trim removed 6 bases at V and 2 bases at J, leaving 4 bases unmatched.

V is TRBV11-3 and J is TRBJ2-1; a possible D gene is TRBD1 (6 bases). CDR3 size: 11 residues. CDR1 is SGHNT, CDR2 YENEEA, per germline. Trimming pared 3 bases from V and 9 bases from J, leaving 6 bases between. The CDR3 spells CASSLGAEQFF. The CDR3 nucleotides read TGTGCCAGCAGCTTGGGGGCTGAGCAGTTCTTC.

This clone was seen once. The rearrangement joins TRBV20-1 to TRBJ2-1, with D uncertain. V was clipped by 5 bases and J by 5 bases, with 7 bases between them. This CDR3 has 11 residues. Germline V gene sequence: CDR1 DFQATT, CDR2 SNEGSKA (reference sequence). The CDR3 sequence is CSALDNNEQFF. For the CDR3, the DNA is TGCAGTGCTCTCGACAACAATGAGCAGTTCTTC.

This clone counts as large. V and J are TRBV7-9 and TRBJ1-1; D may be TRBD1 (6 bases). The CDR3 sequence is 17 residues long. Trimming shortened V by 5 bases and J by 5 bases, and 24 bases separated the two germline ends. The germline gives CDR1 SEHNR, CDR2 FQNEAQ (reference sequence). CDR3 nucleotide sequence: TGTGCCAGCAGCCCCCGGGGGATGGGGGCATCGAGAACTGAAGCTTTCTTT. Translated: CASSPRGMGASRTEAFF.

The chain uses TRBV4-1 and TRBJ2-5; TRBD1 matches 7 bases. The V gene's germline CDR1 is MGHRA and CDR2 YSYEKL. The CDR3 consists of 14 residues. V dropped 5 bases and J dropped 1; count of bases not matched to a gene: 4. CDR3 sequence: CASSARDSQETQYF. The CDR3 nucleotides read TGCGCCAGCAGCGCTCGGGACAGCCAAGAGACCCAGTACTTC.

The chain combines TRBV5-1 with TRBJ1-1, with D unclear. Germline CDR1 is SGHRS and CDR2 is YFSETQ. V lost 0 bases and J 1 base, leaving 13 bases between the germline ends. CDR3 length equals 16 residues. The CDR3 sequence: CASSLAFSGSNTEAFF. The CDR3 nucleotides are TGCGCCAGCAGCTTGGCCTTCTCTGGGTCGAACACTGAAGCTTTCTTT.

The rearrangement uses TRBV11-3 and TRBJ1-1, with 7 bases identical to TRBD1. There are 14 residues in the CDR3. CDR1 is SGHNT and CDR2 is YENEEA in the germline V gene. With V trimmed by 5 bases and J by 7 bases, 10 bases remained unmatched. The CDR3 reads CASSLSGGSYEAFF. The DNA of the CDR3 is TGTGCCAGCAGCCTATCAGGGGGTAGCTATGAAGCTTTCTTT.

The chain combines TRBV11-2 with TRBJ2-7; the D gene could be TRBD1 or TRBD2 (5 bases each). Germline-derived CDR1 and CDR2 are SGHAT and FQNNGV. The CDR3 is 14 residues long. The germline V and J ends were trimmed by 3 bases and 2 bases, with 11 bases remaining between them. The CDR3 region has the DNA TGTGCCAGCAGCTTCCGGGGCCATACCTACGAGCAGTACTTC. Translating gives CASSFRGHTYEQYF.

As regards this clone: An end of the junction differs from the germline gene, which may be a read error. The gene calls are TRBV13 and TRBJ1-1, with TRBD1 matching over 8 bases. This CDR3 is built from 14 residues. Germline CDR1 is PRHDT and CDR2 is FYEKMQ (reference sequence). CDR3 amino acids: CASSVGTGNTEAFF. As DNA, the CDR3 is TGTGCCAGCAGCGTAGGGACAGGGAACACTGAAGCTTTCTTT.

V and J are TRBV6-5 and TRBJ2-7; no clear D gene. Germline CDR1 reads MNHEY; CDR2 reads SVGAGI. The CDR3 consists of 15 residues. Between the trimmed V and J ends, which lost 1 base and 6 bases, there was a span of 16 bases. CDR3 coding DNA: TGTGCCAGCAGTTACTTCTTAGGCCAACCGGGCGAGCAGTACTTC. Translating gives CASSYFLGQPGEQYF.

This sequence joins TRBV11-3 and TRBJ2-2; D might be TRBD1 or TRBD2, each matching 5 bases. The V and J ends lost 3 bases and 5 bases respectively, with 10 bases between them. The CDR3 spans 14 residues. Per germline, CDR1 SGHNT and CDR2 YENEEA. DNA of the CDR3: TGTGCCAGCAGCTTTAGAGGGGAAACCGGGGAGCTGTTTTTT. Protein: CASSFRGETGELFF.